This TCR beta chain was sequenced for a study of blood T cell repertoires in COVID-19. Across the whole study: The samples span acute and convalescent COVID-19 from the United States, Italy and Spain. The analysed material was cDNA or gDNA that came from T cells, B-cell-depleted T cells, or PBMCs.

CDR1 and CDR2 (germline): LGHNA, YNFKEQ. The CDR3 runs 14 residues. Trimming left V 3 bases short and J 3 bases short, with 11 bases between. This clone has only a few counts. Only in-frame clones appear in the TCRdb table, and some are missing; sequencing was by immunoSEQ multiplex PCR. This table has more than 150,000 clones, roughly 80% appearing once. This chain connects TRBV4-2 to TRBJ1-2; D perhaps matches TRBD1 (6 bases). This sequence originates from a woman aged 35 to 49 with acute or convalescent COVID-19. Sequenced: peripheral blood. The CDR3 is CASSQTDSDYGYTF. The CDR3, as DNA: TGTGCCAGCAGCCAGACGGACAGCGACTATGGCTACACCTTC.